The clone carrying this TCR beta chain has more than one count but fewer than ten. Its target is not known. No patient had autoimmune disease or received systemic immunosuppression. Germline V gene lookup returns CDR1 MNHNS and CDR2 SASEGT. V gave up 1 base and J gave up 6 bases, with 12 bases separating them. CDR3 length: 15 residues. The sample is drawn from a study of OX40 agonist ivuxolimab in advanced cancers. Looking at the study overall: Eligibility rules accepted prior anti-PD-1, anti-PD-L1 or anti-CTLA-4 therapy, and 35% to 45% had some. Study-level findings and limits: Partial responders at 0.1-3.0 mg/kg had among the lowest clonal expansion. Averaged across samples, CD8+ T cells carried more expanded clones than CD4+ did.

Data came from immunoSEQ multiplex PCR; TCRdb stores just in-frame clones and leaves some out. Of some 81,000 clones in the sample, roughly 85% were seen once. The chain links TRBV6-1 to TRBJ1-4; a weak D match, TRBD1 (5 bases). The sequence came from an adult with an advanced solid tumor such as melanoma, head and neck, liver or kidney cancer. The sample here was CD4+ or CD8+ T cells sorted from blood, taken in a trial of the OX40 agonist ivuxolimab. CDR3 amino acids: CASSEVGRDDEKLFF. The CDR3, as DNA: TGTGCCAGCAGTGAAGTCGGCAGGGATGATGAAAAACTGTTTTTT.